This T cell receptor (beta chain) emerged from a study of Ad26.COV2.S vaccination and SARS-CoV-2 variants. Study-wide findings and caveats: Higher spike-specific TCR breadth was found in vaccine recipients than in placebo recipients.

The CDR3 covers 12 residues. Trimming took 8 bases from V and 2 from J, leaving 9 bases between them. Germline CDR1 and CDR2: KGHSH and LQKENI. Using immunoSEQ multiplex PCR, the repertoire was profiled, and TCRdb retains in-frame clones only, with some absent. Of about 330,000 clones in the sample, around 90% are singletons; the top ten hold around 5.5%. With respect to this clone: Its antigen is unidentified.

Treatment meaning: approximately 18 received Ad26.COV2.S at low or high dose, single or two shots; about 5 received placebo; per-sample allocation not given. It was on day 63 after the first vaccine or placebo injection that samples were taken. Ad26.COV2.S expressed prefusion-stabilized spike from the original Wuhan strain. The chain joins TRBV18 to TRBJ1-1; D is undetermined. The TCR comes from a person aged 18-65 years who received the Ad26.COV2.S COVID-19 vaccine or a placebo. The sample consisted of peripheral blood, taken in a trial of Ad26.COV2.S vaccine versus placebo. Here the CDR3 DNA reads TGTGCCAGCGAGTCCGCAAACACTGAAGCTTTCTTT. This sequence encodes CASESANTEAFF. Full variable domain (remainder filled in from reference TRBV18 and TRBJ1-1): NAGVMQNPRHLVRRRGQEARLRCSPMKGHSHVYWYRQLPEEGLKFMVYLQKENIIDESGMPKERFSAEFPKEGPSILRIQQVVRGDSAAYFCASESANTEAFFGQGTRLTVV.